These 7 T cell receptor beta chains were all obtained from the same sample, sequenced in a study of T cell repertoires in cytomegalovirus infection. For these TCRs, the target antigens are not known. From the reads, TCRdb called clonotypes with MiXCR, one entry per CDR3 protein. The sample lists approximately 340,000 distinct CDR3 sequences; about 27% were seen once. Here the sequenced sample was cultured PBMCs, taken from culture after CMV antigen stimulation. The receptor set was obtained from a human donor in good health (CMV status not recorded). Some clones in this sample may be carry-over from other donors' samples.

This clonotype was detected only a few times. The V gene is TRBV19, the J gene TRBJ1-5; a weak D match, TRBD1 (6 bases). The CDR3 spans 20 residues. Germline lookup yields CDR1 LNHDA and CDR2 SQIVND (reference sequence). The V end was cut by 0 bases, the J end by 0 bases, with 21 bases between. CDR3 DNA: TGTGCCAGTAGTATAGAGCTCCCCCGCAGGGGCGGCTATAGCAATCAGCCCCAGCATTTT. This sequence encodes CASSIELPRRGGYSNQPQHF. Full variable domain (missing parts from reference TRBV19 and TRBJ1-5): DGGITQSPKYLFRKEGQNVTLSCEQNLNHDAMYWYRQDPGQGLRLIYYSQIVNDFQKGDIAEGYSVSREKKESFPLTVTSAQKNPTAFYLCASSIELPRRGGYSNQPQHFGDGTRLSIL.

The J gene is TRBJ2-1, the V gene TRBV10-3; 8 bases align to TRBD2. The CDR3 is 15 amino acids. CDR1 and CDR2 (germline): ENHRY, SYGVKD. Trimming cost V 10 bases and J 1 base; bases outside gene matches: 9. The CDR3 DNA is TGTGCCACCTCCGGGGGGGCTAAGTCCTACAATGAGCAGTTCTTC. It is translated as CATSGGAKSYNEQFF.

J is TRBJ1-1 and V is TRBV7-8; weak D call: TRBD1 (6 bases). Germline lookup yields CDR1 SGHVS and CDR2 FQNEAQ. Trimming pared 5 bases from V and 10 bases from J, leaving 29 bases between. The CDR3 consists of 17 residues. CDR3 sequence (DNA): TGTGCCAGCAGCCCCTCTCGTCGGGGGGCGCGAAATGTAGGAGCTTTCTTT. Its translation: CASSPSRRGARNVGAFF.

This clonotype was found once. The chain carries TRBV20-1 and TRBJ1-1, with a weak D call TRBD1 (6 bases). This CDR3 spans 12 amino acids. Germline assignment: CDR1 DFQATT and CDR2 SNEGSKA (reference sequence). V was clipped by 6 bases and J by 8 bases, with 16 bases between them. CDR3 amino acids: CSANYRAGEAFF. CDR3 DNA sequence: TGCAGTGCCAACTACAGGGCGGGGGAAGCTTTCTTT.

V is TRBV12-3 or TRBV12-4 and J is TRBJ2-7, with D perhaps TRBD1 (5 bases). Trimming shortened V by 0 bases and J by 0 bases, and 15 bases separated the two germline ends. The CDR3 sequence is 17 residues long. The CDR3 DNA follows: TGTGCCAGCAGTTTAGCGTTCGGCAGGGCATCCTCCTACGAGCAGTACTTC. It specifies CASSLAFGRASSYEQYF.

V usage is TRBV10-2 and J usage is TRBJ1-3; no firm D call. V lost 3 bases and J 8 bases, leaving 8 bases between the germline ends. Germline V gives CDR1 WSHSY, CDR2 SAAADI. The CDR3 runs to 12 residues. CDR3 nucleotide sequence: TGCGCCAGCAGTGACAGGAGGGACACCATATATTTT. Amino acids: CASSDRRDTIYF.

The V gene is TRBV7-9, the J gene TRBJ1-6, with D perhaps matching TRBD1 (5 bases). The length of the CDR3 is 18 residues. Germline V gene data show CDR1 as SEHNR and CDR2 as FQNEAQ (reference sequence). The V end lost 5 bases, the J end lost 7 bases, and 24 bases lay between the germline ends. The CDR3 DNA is TGTGCCAGCAGCCACAAGGATCGAGAGACAGCCTCAAATTCACCCCTCCACTTT. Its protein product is CASSHKDRETASNSPLHF.